This T cell receptor (beta chain) originates from a study of shared clonotypes between healthy human individuals. As for this clone: The antigen is undetermined.

Study-level results: Larger richness was generally estimated for naive than memory subsets. The study found lower generation probabilities in non-shared clonotypes than in those shared by all four donors.

This CDR3 comprises 14 residues. The ends were cut back, 5 bases at V and 4 bases at J, with 14 bases in the middle. Germline V gene sequence: CDR1 LNHDA, CDR2 SQIVND (reference sequence). The authors loaded 200 ng DNA, 28,000 or so T cell genomes, into sorted-subset replicate PCRs. Authors' processing steps: ImmunoSEQ yielded junction-only sequences lacking quality scores, so filtering differed. Clones were read by immunoSEQ multiplex PCR, and TCRdb kept only the in-frame ones, dropping some. From that table come the V and J calls and clone size; the DNA was used to work out D and trimming. Here the sample spans hundreds of thousands of clones, under 80% being singletons.

This clonotype originated in a woman aged 25 to 39 in good health. This rearrangement joins TRBV19 to TRBJ1-2, with TRBD1 as a possible D gene (5 bases). Sequences were obtained from memory CD4+ T cells sorted from blood. The subset denotes: CD45RA-negative fraction. The CDR3 region is CASSPTGHGYGYTF. The CDR3 coding sequence is TGTGCCAGTAGTCCCACAGGACACGGCTATGGCTACACCTTC.